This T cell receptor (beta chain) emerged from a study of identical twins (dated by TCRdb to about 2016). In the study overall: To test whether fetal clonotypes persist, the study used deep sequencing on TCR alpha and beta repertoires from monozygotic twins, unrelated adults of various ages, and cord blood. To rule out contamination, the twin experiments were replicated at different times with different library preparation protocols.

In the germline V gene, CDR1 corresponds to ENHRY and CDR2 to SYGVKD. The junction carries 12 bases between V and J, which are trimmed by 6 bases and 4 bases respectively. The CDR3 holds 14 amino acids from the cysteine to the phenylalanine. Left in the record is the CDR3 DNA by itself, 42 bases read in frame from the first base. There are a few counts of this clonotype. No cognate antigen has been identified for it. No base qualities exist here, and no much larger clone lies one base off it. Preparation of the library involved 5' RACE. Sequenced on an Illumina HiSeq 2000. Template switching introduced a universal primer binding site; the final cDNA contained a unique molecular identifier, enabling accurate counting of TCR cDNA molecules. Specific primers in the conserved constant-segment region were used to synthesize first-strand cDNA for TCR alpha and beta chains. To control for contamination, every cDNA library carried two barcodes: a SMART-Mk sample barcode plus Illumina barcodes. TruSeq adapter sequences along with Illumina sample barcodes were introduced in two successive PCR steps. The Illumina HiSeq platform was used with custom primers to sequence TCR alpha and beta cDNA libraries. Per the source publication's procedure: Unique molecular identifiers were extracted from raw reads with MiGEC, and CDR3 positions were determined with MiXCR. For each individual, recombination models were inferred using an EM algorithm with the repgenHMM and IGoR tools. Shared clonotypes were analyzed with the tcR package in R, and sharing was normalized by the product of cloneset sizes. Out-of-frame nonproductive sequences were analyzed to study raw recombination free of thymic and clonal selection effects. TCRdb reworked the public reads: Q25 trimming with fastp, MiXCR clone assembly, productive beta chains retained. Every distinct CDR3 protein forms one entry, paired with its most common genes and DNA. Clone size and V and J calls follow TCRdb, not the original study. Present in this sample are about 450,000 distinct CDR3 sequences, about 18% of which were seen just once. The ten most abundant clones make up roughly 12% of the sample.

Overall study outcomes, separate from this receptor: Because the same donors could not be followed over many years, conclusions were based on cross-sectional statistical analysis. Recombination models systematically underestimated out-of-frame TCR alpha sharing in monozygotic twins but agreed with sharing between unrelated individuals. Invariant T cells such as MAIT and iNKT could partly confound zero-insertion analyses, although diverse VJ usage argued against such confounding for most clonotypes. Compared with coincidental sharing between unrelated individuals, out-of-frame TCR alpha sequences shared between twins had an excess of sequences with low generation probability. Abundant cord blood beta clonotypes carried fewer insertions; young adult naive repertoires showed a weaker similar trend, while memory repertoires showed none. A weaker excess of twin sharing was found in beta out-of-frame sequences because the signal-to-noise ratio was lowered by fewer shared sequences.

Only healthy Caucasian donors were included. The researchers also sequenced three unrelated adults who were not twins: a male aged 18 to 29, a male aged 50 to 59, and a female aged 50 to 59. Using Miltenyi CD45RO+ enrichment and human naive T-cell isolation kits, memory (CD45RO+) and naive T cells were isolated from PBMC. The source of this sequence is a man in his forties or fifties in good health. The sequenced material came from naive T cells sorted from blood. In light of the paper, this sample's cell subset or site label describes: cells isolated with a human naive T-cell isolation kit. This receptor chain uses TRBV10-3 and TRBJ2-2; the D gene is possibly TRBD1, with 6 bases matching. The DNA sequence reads TGTGCCATCAGCCTGGGGGCAGGCACCGGGGAGCTGTTTTTT. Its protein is CAISLGAGTGELFF.